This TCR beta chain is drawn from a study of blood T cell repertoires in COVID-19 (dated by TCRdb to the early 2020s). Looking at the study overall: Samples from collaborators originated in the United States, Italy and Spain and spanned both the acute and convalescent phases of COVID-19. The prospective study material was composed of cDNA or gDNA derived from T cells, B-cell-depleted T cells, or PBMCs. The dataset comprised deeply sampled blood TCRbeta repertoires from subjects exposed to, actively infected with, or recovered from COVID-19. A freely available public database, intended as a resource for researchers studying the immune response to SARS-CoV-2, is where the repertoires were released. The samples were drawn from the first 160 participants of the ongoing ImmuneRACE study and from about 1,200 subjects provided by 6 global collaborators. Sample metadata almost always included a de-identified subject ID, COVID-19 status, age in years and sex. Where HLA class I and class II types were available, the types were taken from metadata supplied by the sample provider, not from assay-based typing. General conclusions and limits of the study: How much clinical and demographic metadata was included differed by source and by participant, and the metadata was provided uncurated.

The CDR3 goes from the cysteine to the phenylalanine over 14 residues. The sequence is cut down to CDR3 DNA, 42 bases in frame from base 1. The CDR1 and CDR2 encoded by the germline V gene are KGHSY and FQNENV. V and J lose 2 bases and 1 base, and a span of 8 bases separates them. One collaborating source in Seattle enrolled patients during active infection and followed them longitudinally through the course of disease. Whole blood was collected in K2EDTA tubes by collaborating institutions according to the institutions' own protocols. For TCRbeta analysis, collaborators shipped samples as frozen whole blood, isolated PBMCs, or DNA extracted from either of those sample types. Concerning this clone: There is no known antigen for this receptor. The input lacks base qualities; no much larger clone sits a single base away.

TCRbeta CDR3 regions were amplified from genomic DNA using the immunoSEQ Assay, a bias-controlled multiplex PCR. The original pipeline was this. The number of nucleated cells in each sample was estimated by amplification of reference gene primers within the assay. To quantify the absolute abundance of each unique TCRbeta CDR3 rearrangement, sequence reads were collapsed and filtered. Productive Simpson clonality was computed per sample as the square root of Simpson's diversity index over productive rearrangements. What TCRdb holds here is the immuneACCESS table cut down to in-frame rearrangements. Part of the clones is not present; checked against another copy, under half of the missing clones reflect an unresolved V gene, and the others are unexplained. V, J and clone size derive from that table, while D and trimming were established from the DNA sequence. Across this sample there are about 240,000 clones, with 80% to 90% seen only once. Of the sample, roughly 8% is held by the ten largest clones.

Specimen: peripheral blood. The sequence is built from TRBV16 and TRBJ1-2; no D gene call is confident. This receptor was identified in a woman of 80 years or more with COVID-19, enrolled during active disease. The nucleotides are TGTGCCAGCAGCCAAAGGAGGGATAACTATGGCTACACCTTC. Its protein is CASSQRRDNYGYTF.